One and the same sample provided the 11 T cell receptor beta chains below, sequenced in a study of T cell clonality in common variable immunodeficiency. The table came from immunoSEQ multiplex PCR; TCRdb's copy has only in-frame clones and leaves some out. Singletons are absent from the sample, which has about 52,000 clones. Sequencing used peripheral blood mononuclear cells. The source of these receptors is a person aged 18-70 years in good health.

On this clone: Its ends do not fully match the called genes, so a read error is possible. The read finishes 3 residues shy of the CDR3 end, and the germline J gene is used to complete it. The same CDR3 can be traced to other DNA sequences in this sample. V usage is TRBV18 and J usage is TRBJ1-3, with D possibly matching TRBD1 (6 bases). The CDR3 is 14 residues long. CDR1 KGHSH and CDR2 LQKENI come from the germline V gene. CDR3 sequence: CASSRGKVGNTIYF. The sequenced part of the CDR3 DNA is TGTGCCAGCTCAAGGGGGAAGGTTGGAAACACG.

This clone was counted at least ten times. The read stops 3 residues short of the end of the CDR3; the missing end is completed from the germline J gene. This sequence joins TRBV5-1 and TRBJ2-1; 7 bases line up with TRBD2. With 0 bases clipped from V and 1 base from J, the junction kept 1 base outside the gene matches. This CDR3 comprises 15 residues. The V gene's germline CDR1 is SGHRS and CDR2 YFSETQ. The part of the CDR3 DNA that was read is TGCGCCAGCAGCTTGGCTAGCGGATCCTACAATGAG. Amino acid sequence: CASSLASGSYNE. In full, the CDR3 reads CASSLASGSYNEQFF.

This clone was picked up many times. The part of the CDR3 DNA that was read is TGTGCCAGCGATCGGGGGTCCGGGGAG. It specifies CASDRGSGE. The whole CDR3 sequence reads CASDRGSGELFF. The chain employs TRBV7-9 and TRBJ2-2; weak D call: TRBD2 (6 bases). The sequenced fragment ends 3 residues before the CDR3 boundary, so the rest is inferred from the germline J gene. V gave up 8 bases and J gave up 6 bases, with 10 bases separating them. This CDR3 spans 12 amino acids. CDR1 is SEHNR, CDR2 FQNEAQ, per germline (reference sequence). Full variable domain (rest looked up from reference TRBV7-9 and TRBJ2-2): DTGVSQNPRHKITKRGQNVTFRCDPISEHNRLYWYRQTLGQGPEFLTYFQNEAQLEKSRLLSDRFSAERPKGSFSTLEIQRTEQGDSAMYLCASDRGSGELFFGEGSRLTVL.

Comment on this clone: The read comes to an end 3 residues before the CDR3 does, leaving the germline J gene to fill in the end. The V and J genes are TRBV19 and TRBJ1-1; the match to TRBD1 covers 7 bases. V was pared by 6 bases and J by 4 bases, with 8 bases of the junction left unmatched. Germline V gene sequence: CDR1 LNHDA, CDR2 SQIVND (reference sequence). The CDR3 length is 14 residues. CDR3: CASRTTGLSTEAFF. The sequenced CDR3 bases are TGTGCCAGTAGGACGACAGGGTTGAGCACTGAA.

This clone came up many times. Coverage ceases 3 residues before the CDR3 finishes, and the germline J gene fills in the end. The V and J genes are TRBV7-8 and TRBJ2-2, with 8 bases lining up with TRBD2. Germline lookup yields CDR1 SGHVS and CDR2 FQNEAQ. The length of the CDR3 is 17 residues. V gave up 5 bases and J gave up 7 bases; unmatched junction bases: 15. The CDR3 spells CASSDSLAGGYSGELFF. The CDR3 bases that were read are TGTGCCAGCAGCGACTCCCTGGCGGGGGGATACAGCGGGGAG. Full variable domain (outside the CDR3, taken from reference TRBV7-8 and TRBJ2-2): GAGVSQSPRYKVAKRGQDVALRCDPISGHVSLFWYQQALGQGPEFLTYFQNEAQLDKSGLPSDRFFAERPEGSVSTLKIQRTQQEDSAVYLCASSDSLAGGYSGELFFGEGSRLTVL.

This clone has ten or more counts. The read ends 3 residues before the CDR3 terminus; that terminus is restored from the germline J gene. This chain connects TRBV2 to TRBJ1-4; 7 bases line up with TRBD1. The CDR3 is 15 residues long. Trimming cost V 6 bases and J 8 bases; bases outside gene matches: 12. Germline V CDR1 and CDR2: SNHLY, FYNNEI. The DNA read from the CDR3 is TGTGCCAGCAGCCCAACAGGGGCTAGGGTGGAAAAA. It is translated as CASSPTGARVEK. Given in full, the CDR3 is CASSPTGARVEKLFF.

In its sample, this clone was seen many times. The read terminates 3 residues before the CDR3 end, so the remaining end is supplied by the germline J gene. This chain links TRBV19 with TRBJ1-2; tentatively, D is TRBD1 (5 bases). Per germline, CDR1 LNHDA and CDR2 SQIVND (reference sequence). The germline V and J ends were trimmed by 5 bases and 0 bases, with 16 bases remaining between them. CDR3 length equals 16 residues. Partial CDR3 DNA: TGTGCCAGTAGTCGGGCAGGGCCCTCAGCTAACTATGGC. Amino acids: CASSRAGPSANYG. The CDR3 reads in full as CASSRAGPSANYGYTF.

This clone was found many times. The read terminates 3 residues ahead of where the CDR3 ends, so the germline J gene completes it. V gene TRBV28 combines with J gene TRBJ2-5, with D unclear. The germline CDR1 and CDR2 sequences are MDHEN and SYDVKM. Between the trimmed V and J ends, which lost 3 bases and 4 bases, there was a span of 9 bases. The CDR3 is made up of 13 amino acids. CDR3 DNA (partial): TGTGCCAGCAGTTTGGTAGCTACAGAGACC. Protein: CASSLVATET. The whole CDR3 protein reads CASSLVATETQYF.

This clone has a count of ten or more. The CDR3 end is not reached by the read, which stops 3 residues before it; the germline J gene fills it in. V and J are TRBV19 and TRBJ2-3, with D maybe TRBD1 (6 bases). V dropped 5 bases and J dropped 2 bases, with 17 bases sitting between them. CDR1 and CDR2 from the germline V gene are LNHDA and SQIVND (reference sequence). The CDR3 is 16 residues long. Partial CDR3 DNA: TGTGCCAGTAGTTACGGGACACCTAGAAACACAGATACG. It encodes CASSYGTPRNTDT. The whole CDR3 sequence reads CASSYGTPRNTDTQYF. Based on the CDR3 plus reference TRBV19 and TRBJ2-3, the full variable domain is DGGITQSPKYLFRKEGQNVTLSCEQNLNHDAMYWYRQDPGQGLRLIYYSQIVNDFQKGDIAEGYSVSREKKESFPLTVTSAQKNPTAFYLCASSYGTPRNTDTQYFGPGTRLTVL.

The table lists this clone with many counts. The read halts 3 residues ahead of the CDR3 end, with the missing end drawn from the germline J gene. This chain uses TRBV18 with TRBJ1-2; tentative D call: TRBD1 (5 bases). The CDR3 is 15 residues long. The V end was cut by 2 bases, the J end by 5 bases, with 15 bases between. Germline assignment: CDR1 KGHSH and CDR2 LQKENI. The CDR3 sequence: CASSPERGGSYGYTF. The CDR3 DNA, read in part, is TGTGCCAGCTCACCAGAGAGGGGAGGTTCGTATGGC.

The CDR3: CASSQTGTDYGYTF. The sequenced part of the CDR3 DNA is TGTGCCAGCTCACAAACAGGGACAGACTATGGC. The V gene is TRBV18, the J gene TRBJ1-2, with 7 nucleotides matching TRBD1. Coverage ceases 3 residues before the CDR3 finishes, and the germline J gene fills in the end. Germline trimming cut 4 bases from V and 3 bases from J; bases unmatched to any gene: 5. Per germline, CDR1 KGHSH and CDR2 LQKENI. The length of the CDR3 is 14 residues.